A selection of T cell receptor beta chains follows, all from one sample in a study of beta chain features in type 1 diabetes. Assay used: immunoSEQ multiplex PCR; TCRdb lists only in-frame clones, some missing. The profile shows 310,000 or so clones, more than 9.5% of them singletons. Specimen: naive CD4+ T cells from blood. The receptors come from a woman aged 30 to 39 in good health. Each CDR3 is given with its conserved first and last residue. D genes are given only for firm matches. Clone size, where shown, is once, few, many, or a class for clones that have expanded.

v_call,j_call,clone_size,d_call,cdr3_length,cdr3_aa,cdr3_nt
TRBV11-2,TRBJ2-7,-,TRBD1,13,CASSGTGVHEQYF,TGTGCCAGCTCCGGGACAGGGGTCCACGAGCAGTACTTC
TRBV6-6,TRBJ2-7,-,TRBD1,16,CASSYSRDRPSYEQYF,TGTGCCAGCAGTTACTCCCGGGACAGGCCTTCCTACGAGCAGTACTTC
TRBV30,TRBJ2-5,-,-,12,CACPGARETQYF,TGTGCCTGCCCAGGGGCGCGGGAGACCCAGTACTTC
TRBV7-9,TRBJ2-7,few,TRBD1,14,CASSPVDRSYEQYF,TGTGCCAGCAGCCCAGTGGACAGGTCCTACGAGCAGTACTTC
TRBV15,TRBJ2-1,few,TRBD1,14,CATSRGDRYNEQFF,TGTGCCACCAGCAGAGGGGACAGGTACAATGAGCAGTTCTTC
TRBV7-2,TRBJ2-1,-,TRBD2,15,CASSWIAGAYNEQFF,TGTGCCAGCAGCTGGATAGCGGGGGCCTACAATGAGCAGTTCTTC
TRBV5-1,TRBJ2-7,-,-,15,CASRFSWDSTYEQYF,TGCGCCAGCCGCTTTTCCTGGGACTCGACCTACGAGCAGTACTTC
TRBV5-1,TRBJ2-7,-,-,15,CASSLDGQGRYEQYF,TGCGCCAGCAGCTTGGATGGGCAGGGTAGGTACGAGCAGTACTTC
TRBV6-1,TRBJ2-5,few,TRBD1,15,CASTRQGTLQETQYF,TGTGCCAGCACCCGACAGGGGACCCTCCAAGAGACCCAGTACTTC
TRBV18,TRBJ2-7,few,-,15,CASSPPSSVNYEQYF,TGTGCCAGCTCACCACCTTCTAGCGTGAATTACGAGCAGTACTTC
TRBV30,TRBJ1-1,-,-,13,CAWSNLLNTEAFF,TGTGCCTGGAGTAACTTGCTGAACACTGAAGCTTTCTTT
TRBV7-6,TRBJ2-3,few,TRBD2,14,CASNLAGGPDTQYF,TGTGCCAGCAACCTAGCGGGAGGGCCAGATACGCAGTATTTT
TRBV27,TRBJ2-5,-,-,15,CASSSPGQGWETQYF,TGTGCCAGCAGTTCCCCGGGGCAGGGGTGGGAGACCCAGTACTTC
TRBV5-1,TRBJ2-5,-,TRBD2,14,CASSRGRAQETQYF,TGCGCCAGCTCCCGCGGGAGGGCCCAAGAGACCCAGTACTTC
TRBV5-1,TRBJ2-1,-,TRBD2,15,CASSLSSGRYNEQFF,TGCGCCAGCAGCTTGAGTAGCGGGAGGTACAATGAGCAGTTCTTC
TRBV6-6,TRBJ1-5,few,TRBD1,16,CASSYSGTGMNQPQHF,TGTGCCAGCAGTTACTCGGGGACAGGGATGAATCAGCCCCAGCATTTT
TRBV5-1,TRBJ2-1,few,TRBD2,21,CASSLPRRTSGRSSSYNEQFF,TGCGCCAGCAGCTTACCACGACGGACTAGCGGGAGGTCCAGCTCCTACAATGAGCAGTTCTTC
TRBV7-9,TRBJ1-1,-,-,13,CASSLASTTEAFF,TGTGCCAGCAGCTTAGCGTCTACCACTGAAGCTTTCTTT